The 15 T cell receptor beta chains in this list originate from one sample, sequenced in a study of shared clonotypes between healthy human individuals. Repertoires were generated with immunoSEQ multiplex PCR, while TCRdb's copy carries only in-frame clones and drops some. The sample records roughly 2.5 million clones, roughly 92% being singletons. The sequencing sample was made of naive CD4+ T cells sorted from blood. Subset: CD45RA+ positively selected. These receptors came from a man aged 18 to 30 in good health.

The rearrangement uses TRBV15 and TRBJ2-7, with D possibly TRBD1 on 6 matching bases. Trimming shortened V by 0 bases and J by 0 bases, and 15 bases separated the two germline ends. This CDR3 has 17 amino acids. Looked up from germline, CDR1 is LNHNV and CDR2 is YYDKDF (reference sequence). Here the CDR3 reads CATSRDRSRTDSYEQYF. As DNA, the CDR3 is TGTGCCACCAGCAGAGATCGAAGTAGGACAGACTCCTACGAGCAGTACTTC.

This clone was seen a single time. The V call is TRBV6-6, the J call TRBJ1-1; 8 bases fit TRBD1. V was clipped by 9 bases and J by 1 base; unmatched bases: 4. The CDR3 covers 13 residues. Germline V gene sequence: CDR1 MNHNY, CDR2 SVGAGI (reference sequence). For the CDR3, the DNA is TGTGCCAGACGACAGGGGCCGAACACTGAAGCTTTCTTT. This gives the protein CARRQGPNTEAFF.

CDR3 nucleotide sequence: TGTGCCAGCAGCCCGACAGGGGGGTTTGATGGCTACACCTTC. Its protein is CASSPTGGFDGYTF. V gene TRBV5-5 combines with J gene TRBJ1-2; TRBD1 matches at 9 bases. Germline CDR1 is SGHKS and CDR2 is YYEKEE (reference sequence). The CDR3 has 14 residues. The V gene end was trimmed by 4 bases and the J gene end by 6 bases; junction bases not matched to a gene: 7.

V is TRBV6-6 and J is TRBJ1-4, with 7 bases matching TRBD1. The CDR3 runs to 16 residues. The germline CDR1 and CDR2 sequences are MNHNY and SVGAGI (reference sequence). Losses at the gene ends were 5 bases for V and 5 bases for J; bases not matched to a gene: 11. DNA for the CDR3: TGTGCCAGCAGTACCTCAGGGGGGACCAGAAATGAAAAACTGTTTTTT. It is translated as CASSTSGGTRNEKLFF.

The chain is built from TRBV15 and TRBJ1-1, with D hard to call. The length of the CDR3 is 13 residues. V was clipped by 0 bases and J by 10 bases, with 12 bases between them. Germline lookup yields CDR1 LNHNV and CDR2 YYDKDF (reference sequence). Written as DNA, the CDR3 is TGTGCCACCAGCAGAGACCGGCGGGGTTCAGCTTTCTTT. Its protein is CATSRDRRGSAFF.

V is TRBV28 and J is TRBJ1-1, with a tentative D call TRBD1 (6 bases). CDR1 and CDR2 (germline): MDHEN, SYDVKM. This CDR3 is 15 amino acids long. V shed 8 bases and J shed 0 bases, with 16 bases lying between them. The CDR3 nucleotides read TGTGCCAGCCGAAGTCCGGGACAATTGAACACTGAAGCTTTCTTT. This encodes CASRSPGQLNTEAFF.

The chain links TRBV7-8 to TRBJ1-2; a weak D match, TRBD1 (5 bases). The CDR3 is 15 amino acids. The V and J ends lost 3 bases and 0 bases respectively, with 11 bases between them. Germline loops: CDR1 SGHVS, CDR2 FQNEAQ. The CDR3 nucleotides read TGTGCCAGCAGCTTGGTCAGGGTGGCTAACTATGGCTACACCTTC. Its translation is CASSLVRVANYGYTF.

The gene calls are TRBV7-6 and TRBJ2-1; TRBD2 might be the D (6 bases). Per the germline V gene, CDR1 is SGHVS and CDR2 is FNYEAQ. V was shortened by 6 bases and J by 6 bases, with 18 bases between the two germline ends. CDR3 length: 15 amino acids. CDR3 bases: TGTGCCAGCAGACTAACGGGGGATCCTACCAATGAGCAGTTCTTC. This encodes CASRLTGDPTNEQFF.

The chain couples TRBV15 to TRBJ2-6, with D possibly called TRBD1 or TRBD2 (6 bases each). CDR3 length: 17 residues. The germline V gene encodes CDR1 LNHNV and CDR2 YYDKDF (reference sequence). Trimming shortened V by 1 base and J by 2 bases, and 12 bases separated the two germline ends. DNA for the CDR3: TGTGCCACCAGCAGAGCTACGGGGGCAGCTGGGGCCAACGTCCTGACTTTC. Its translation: CATSRATGAAGANVLTF.

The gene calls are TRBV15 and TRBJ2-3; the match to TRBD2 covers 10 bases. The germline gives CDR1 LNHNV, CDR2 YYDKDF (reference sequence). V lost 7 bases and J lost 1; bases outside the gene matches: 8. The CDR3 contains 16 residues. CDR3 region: CATKAGGLSGTDTQYF. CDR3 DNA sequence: TGTGCCACCAAAGCGGGGGGGCTTTCAGGCACAGATACGCAGTATTTT.

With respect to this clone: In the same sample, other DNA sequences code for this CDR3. The CDR3 nucleotides read TGTGCCAGCAGTTATGGGGGATTCTATGGCTACACCTTC. Its protein product is CASSYGGFYGYTF. This rearrangement joins TRBV6-5 to TRBJ1-2; tentatively, D is TRBD1 (5 bases). The CDR3 has 13 amino acids. With 3 bases removed from V and 4 bases from J, the gap between germline ends came to 9 bases. The germline CDR1 and CDR2 sequences are MNHEY and SVGAGI.

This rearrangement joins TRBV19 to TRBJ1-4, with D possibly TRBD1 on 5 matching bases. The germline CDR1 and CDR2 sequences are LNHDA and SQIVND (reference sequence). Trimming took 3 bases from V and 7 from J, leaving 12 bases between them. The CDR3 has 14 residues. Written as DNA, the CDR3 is TGTGCCAGTAGTATTGGGACCAGTCTTGAAAAACTGTTTTTT. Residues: CASSIGTSLEKLFF.

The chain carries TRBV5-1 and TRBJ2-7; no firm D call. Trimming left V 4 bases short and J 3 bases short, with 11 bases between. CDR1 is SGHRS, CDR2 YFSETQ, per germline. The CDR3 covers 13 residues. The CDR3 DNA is TGCGCCAGCAGCGACCGGGCACACTACGAGCAGTACTTC. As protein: CASSDRAHYEQYF. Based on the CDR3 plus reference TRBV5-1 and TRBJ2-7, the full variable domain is KAGVTQTPRYLIKTRGQQVTLSCSPISGHRSVSWYQQTPGQGLQFLFEYFSETQRNKGNFPGRFSGRQFSNSRSEMNVSTLELGDSALYLCASSDRAHYEQYFGPGTRLTVT.

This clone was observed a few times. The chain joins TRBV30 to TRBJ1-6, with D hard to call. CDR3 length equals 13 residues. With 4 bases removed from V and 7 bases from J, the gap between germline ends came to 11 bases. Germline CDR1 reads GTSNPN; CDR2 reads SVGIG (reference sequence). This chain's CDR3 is CAWIPTGNSPLHF. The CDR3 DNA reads TGTGCCTGGATCCCCACGGGGAATTCACCCCTCCACTTT.

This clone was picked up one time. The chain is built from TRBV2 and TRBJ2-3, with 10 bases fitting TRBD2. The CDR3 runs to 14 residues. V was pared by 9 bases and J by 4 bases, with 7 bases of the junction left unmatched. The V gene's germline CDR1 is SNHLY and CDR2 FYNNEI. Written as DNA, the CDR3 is TGTGCCAGTAAGATAGCGGGGGGAGCAGATACGCAGTATTTT. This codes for CASKIAGGADTQYF.